The clone carrying this T cell receptor (beta chain) turned up a few times. Its antigen is as yet unknown. Treatment here: approximately nine-day PBMC culture with coronavirus spike peptide pools or control peptides (ViraFEST assay). The record originates from a study of vaccination and CD4 T cells after COVID-19. Looking at the study overall: Stimulation of the cells used overlapping spike peptide pools from SARS-CoV-2 and from the common cold coronaviruses HCoV-NL63, HCoV-OC43 and HCoV-229E.

At the Johns Hopkins FTIC core, DNA taken from cultured CD4+ T cells was sequenced by way of the Oncomine TCR Beta short-read assay. Via MiXCR, TCRdb re-called the PCR reads, giving one row per CDR3 protein. The profile shows several thousand distinct CDR3 sequences, around a fifth of them singletons. This CDR3 contains 12 residues. Trimming removed 6 bases at V and 4 bases at J, with 10 bases between. The V gene's germline CDR1 is DFQATT and CDR2 SNEGSKA (reference sequence). The chain combines TRBV20-1 with TRBJ1-3, with D unclear. The sequencing sample was made of CD4+ T cells from blood, cultured in vitro. The clonotype was recovered from a human donor who had recovered from COVID-19. For the CDR3, the DNA is TGCAGTGCCACCGTTTGGGGAAACACCATATATTTT. Its protein product is CSATVWGNTIYF.